The rows below give T cell receptor beta chains drawn from one sample of a study of regulatory T cells in long-lasting Graves disease. A single record per CDR3 protein comes from TCRdb applying MiXCR to the multiplex PCR reads. This sample yields about 470,000 distinct CDR3 sequences, of which about a fifth are seen a single time; 7.8% belongs to the top ten. The sequences come from peripheral blood mononuclear cells (PBMCs), collected when the disease was refractory, from a patient treated with antithyroid drugs. The receptors stem from a female donor with Graves disease. Each CDR3 is given with its conserved first and last residue. D genes are given only for firm matches. Clone sizes are given selectively: once, few, many, or a class where the clone is expanded.

TRBJ2-4 | TRBV7-2 | many | - | CASSDARGNIQYF | TGTGCCAGCAGCGACGCCAGGGGAAACATTCAGTACTTC
TRBJ2-7 | TRBV30 | many | - | CAWSEGEGQIYEQYF | TGTGCCTGGAGTGAAGGGGAGGGACAAATCTACGAGCAGTACTTC
TRBJ2-7 | TRBV28 | many | TRBD1 | CASRADRGLYEQYF | TGTGCCAGCAGAGCTGACAGGGGGCTCTACGAGCAGTACTTC
TRBJ1-1 | TRBV27 | many | - | CASSLVENTEAFF | TGTGCCAGCAGCTTAGTGGAGAACACTGAAGCTTTCTTT
TRBJ1-1 | TRBV29-1 | - | - | CSVDRPGAGTEAFF | TGCAGCGTTGATAGGCCTGGGGCGGGCACTGAAGCTTTCTTT
TRBJ2-7 | TRBV2 | many | - | CASSEDEQYF | TGTGCCAGCAGTGAGGACGAGCAGTACTTC
TRBJ1-2 | TRBV12-3/TRBV12-4 | many | - | CASSSSLGGYTF | TGTGCCAGCAGCTCTTCCCTTGGGGGCTACACCTTC
TRBJ1-2 | TRBV10-3 | many | - | CAISPAGGNYGYTF | TGTGCCATCAGTCCGGCTGGGGGTAACTATGGCTACACCTTC
TRBJ2-1 | TRBV20-1 | - | TRBD2 | CSAAGGSSYNEQFF | TGCAGTGCCGCGGGCGGGAGCTCCTACAATGAGCAGTTCTTC
TRBJ1-6 | TRBV7-9 | many | TRBD1 | CASSYRGNSPLHF | TGTGCCAGCAGTTACAGGGGGAATTCACCCCTCCACTTT
TRBJ2-1 | TRBV2 | - | TRBD2 | CASSNQPGLVEANEQFF | TGTGCCAGCAGCAACCAGCCGGGACTAGTAGAGGCCAATGAGCAGTTCTTC
TRBJ2-7 | TRBV19 | few | TRBD2 | CASSPQAGTSQRYEQYF | TGTGCCAGTAGCCCACAAGCGGGGACTAGCCAGCGCTACGAGCAGTACTTC
TRBJ2-1 | TRBV7-9 | few | TRBD2 | CASSSDRSGSTYNEQFF | TGTGCCAGCAGCTCCGACCGTAGCGGGAGCACCTACAATGAGCAGTTCTTC
TRBJ1-5 | TRBV12-3/TRBV12-4 | few | - | CASSLRGGSACVCNQPQHF | TGTGCCAGCAGTTTAAGGGGTGGGAGCGCTTGTGTTTGCAATCAGCCCCAGCATTTT
TRBJ1-1 | TRBV14 | many | - | CASSQVGIYTEAFF | TGTGCCAGCAGCCAAGTGGGGATCTACACTGAAGCTTTCTTT
TRBJ2-7 | TRBV4-1 | few | - | CASSQEGVLGEQYF | TGCGCCAGCAGCCAAGAGGGCGTTTTAGGGGAGCAGTACTTC
TRBJ2-7 | TRBV7-8 | many | - | CASSAGFEQYF | TGTGCCAGCAGCGCGGGGTTCGAGCAGTACTTC
TRBJ1-2 | TRBV24-1 | - | - | CATSDSDDRRHGYTF | TGTGCCACCAGTGATTCCGACGACAGGCGCCATGGCTACACCTTC
TRBJ2-2 | TRBV6-5 | few | - | CASSFQVPTGEPFF | TGTGCCAGCAGTTTTCAGGTCCCCACCGGGGAGCCGTTTTTT
TRBJ1-5 | TRBV28 | many | - | CASSWGLNSQPQHF | TGTGCCAGCAGTTGGGGACTGAATTCTCAGCCCCAGCATTTT
TRBJ1-2 | TRBV3-1 | few | - | CASGDRGNYGYTF | TGTGCCAGCGGAGATCGCGGGAACTATGGCTACACCTTC
TRBJ2-7 | TRBV6-5 | many | - | CASSYGGDNSYEQYF | TGTGCCAGCAGTTACGGAGGGGACAACTCCTACGAGCAGTACTTC
TRBJ2-5 | TRBV5-1 | - | - | CASSPRGSDFGAQYF | TGCGCCAGCAGCCCTCGGGGATCCGACTTCGGGGCCCAGTACTTC
TRBJ1-2 | TRBV5-4 | few | - | CASSLGGAYVVGYGYTF | TGTGCCAGCAGCTTGGGAGGGGCGTATGTGGTTGGCTATGGCTACACCTTC
TRBJ2-2 | TRBV7-6 | many | TRBD1 | CASSSDRGFTGELFF | TGTGCCAGCAGCTCCGACAGGGGCTTCACCGGGGAGCTGTTTTTT
TRBJ1-2 | TRBV29-1 | many | TRBD1 | CSATTGPGAYGYTF | TGCAGCGCCACGACAGGGCCGGGGGCCTATGGCTACACCTTC
TRBJ2-3 | TRBV5-1 | - | - | CASGLGLTEADTQYF | TGCGCCAGCGGTTTGGGACTCACAGAGGCAGATACGCAGTATTTT
TRBJ2-7 | TRBV20-1 | many | - | CSARLNRYEQYF | TGCAGTGCCCGACTCAACCGTTACGAGCAGTACTTC
TRBJ1-1 | TRBV28 | many | - | CASSLSPSLNTEAFF | TGTGCCAGCAGTTTATCCCCCTCACTTAACACTGAAGCTTTCTTT
TRBJ2-3 | TRBV11-2 | - | TRBD2 | CASRRLAGDGTDTQYF | TGTGCCAGCAGAAGACTAGCGGGAGATGGTACAGATACGCAGTATTTT
TRBJ2-2 | TRBV12-3/TRBV12-4 | few | - | CASTTFTGELFF | TGTGCCAGCACTACCTTCACCGGGGAGCTGTTTTTT
TRBJ2-7 | TRBV11-1 | - | - | CASSSQVGNSAEQYF | TGTGCCAGCAGCTCACAAGTGGGAAATTCCGCCGAGCAGTACTTC
TRBJ1-4 | TRBV6-1 | many | - | CASSAQRQKLFF | TGTGCCAGCAGTGCCCAACGGCAAAAACTGTTTTTT
TRBJ1-6 | TRBV5-1 | - | - | CASSLRWGGPTNSPLHF | TGCGCCAGCAGCTTGAGATGGGGCGGCCCTACTAATTCACCCCTCCACTTT
TRBJ2-7 | TRBV28 | many | TRBD1 | CASRTTGTGGYEQYF | TGTGCCAGCAGAACAACCGGGACAGGAGGCTACGAGCAGTACTTC
TRBJ1-2 | TRBV2 | many | TRBD1 | CASSVYMGQGGDGYTF | TGTGCCAGCAGTGTGTATATGGGACAGGGAGGGGATGGCTACACCTTC
TRBJ2-3 | TRBV7-2 | - | TRBD2 | CASSLGPGLAGADTQYF | TGTGCCAGCAGCTTAGGGCCGGGACTAGCGGGAGCAGATACGCAGTATTTT
TRBJ2-2 | TRBV7-6 | few | TRBD1 | CASSLALRTGRIRPNTGELFF | TGTGCCAGCAGCTTAGCGCTAAGGACAGGCCGAATCCGCCCGAACACCGGGGAGCTGTTTTTT
TRBJ2-3 | TRBV7-9 | few | - | CASSPFETGTDTQYF | TGTGCCAGCAGCCCCTTTGAAACGGGCACAGATACGCAGTATTTT
TRBJ2-2 | TRBV5-5 | - | TRBD1 | CASSEEPGQGLTGELFF | TGTGCCAGCAGCGAGGAACCGGGACAGGGTCTCACCGGGGAGCTGTTTTTT
TRBJ2-2 | TRBV5-4 | few | TRBD2 | CVSSRRTSGSLAGELFF | TGTGTCAGCAGCCGCAGGACTAGCGGGAGTTTGGCCGGGGAGCTGTTTTTT
TRBJ2-6 | TRBV19 | few | TRBD2 | CASSIDHLAGYVGANVLTF | TGTGCCAGTAGTATAGATCATCTAGCGGGATACGTTGGGGCCAACGTCCTGACTTTC
TRBJ2-2 | TRBV7-8 | many | TRBD2 | CAIHGRGAGELFF | TGTGCCATCCACGGGAGGGGCGCCGGGGAGCTGTTTTTT
TRBJ2-1 | TRBV7-8 | - | - | CASSIYSGANFNEQFF | TGTGCCAGCAGCATCTACAGCGGAGCCAACTTTAATGAGCAGTTCTTC
TRBJ2-1 | TRBV12-5 | - | TRBD2 | CASGLAGANEQFF | TGTGCTAGTGGACTAGCGGGAGCCAATGAGCAGTTCTTC
TRBJ2-7 | TRBV6-5 | - | - | CASSYHRTASYEQYF | TGTGCCAGCAGTTACCATCGGACAGCGTCCTACGAGCAGTACTTC
TRBJ1-6 | TRBV7-9 | few | - | CASSKEAHNSPLHF | TGTGCCAGCAGCAAGGAAGCGCATAATTCACCCCTCCACTTT